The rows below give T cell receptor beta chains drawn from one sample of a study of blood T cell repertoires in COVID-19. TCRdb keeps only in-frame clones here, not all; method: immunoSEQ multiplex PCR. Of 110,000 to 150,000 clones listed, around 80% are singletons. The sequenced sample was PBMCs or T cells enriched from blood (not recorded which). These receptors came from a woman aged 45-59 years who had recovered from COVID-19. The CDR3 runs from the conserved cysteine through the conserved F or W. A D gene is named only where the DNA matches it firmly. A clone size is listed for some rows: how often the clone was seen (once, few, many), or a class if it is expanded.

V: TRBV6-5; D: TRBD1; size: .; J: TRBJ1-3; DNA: TGTGCCAGCAGGGACTCTGACAGGGGGCACACCATATATTTT; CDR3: CASRDSDRGHTIYF
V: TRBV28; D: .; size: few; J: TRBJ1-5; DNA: TGTGCCAGCAGTCCTTTAGGGGCACATCAGCCCCAGCATTTT; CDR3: CASSPLGAHQPQHF
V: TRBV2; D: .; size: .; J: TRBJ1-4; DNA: TGTGCCAGCACCAGGAGGGAACAGTTAAGGGAAAAACTGTTTTTT; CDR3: CASTRREQLREKLFF
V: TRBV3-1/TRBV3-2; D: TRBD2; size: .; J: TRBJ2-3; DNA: TGTGCCAGCAGCCCACGACTTGCTAGCGGGGGGGCGGATACGCAGTATTTT; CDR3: CASSPRLASGGADTQYF
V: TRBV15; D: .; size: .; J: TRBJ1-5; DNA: TGTGCCACCAGCAGAGTCTCCAGCAATCAGCCCCAGCATTTT; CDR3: CATSRVSSNQPQHF
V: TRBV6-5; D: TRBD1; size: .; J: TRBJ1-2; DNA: TGTGCCAGCATGGGGACAGGGGGCAACAATGGCTACACCTTC; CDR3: CASMGTGGNNGYTF
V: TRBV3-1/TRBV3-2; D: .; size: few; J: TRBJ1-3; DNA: TGTGCCAGCAGCCAATGGCCTCGTCGAAACACCATATATTTT; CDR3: CASSQWPRRNTIYF
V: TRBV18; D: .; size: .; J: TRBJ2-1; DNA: TGTGCCAGCTCACCAAAGAAGGGGGACTACAATGAGCAGTTCTTC; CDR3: CASSPKKGDYNEQFF
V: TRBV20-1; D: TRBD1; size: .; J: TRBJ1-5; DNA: TGCAGTGCTAGTTCAGGACAGGGGGCGAAGGGCAATCAGCCCCAGCATTTT; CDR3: CSASSGQGAKGNQPQHF
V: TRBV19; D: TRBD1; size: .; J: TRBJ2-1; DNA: TGTGCCAGTAGTATGTTCGTGGGACAGAGTAGCAATGAGCAGTTCTTC; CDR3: CASSMFVGQSSNEQFF
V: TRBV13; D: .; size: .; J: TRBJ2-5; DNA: TGTGCCAGCAGAGGTCGGGGGGCGTGGGAGACCCAGTACTTC; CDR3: CASRGRGAWETQYF
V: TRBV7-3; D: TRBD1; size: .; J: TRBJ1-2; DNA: TGTGCCAGCAGCTTAGGACAGGGTAGGGATGGCTACACCTTC; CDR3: CASSLGQGRDGYTF
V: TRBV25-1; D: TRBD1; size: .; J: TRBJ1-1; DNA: TGTGCCAGCAGTGACGACAGGGGGGGAGCTTTCTTT; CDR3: CASSDDRGGAFF
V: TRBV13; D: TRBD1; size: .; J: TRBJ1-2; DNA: TGTGCCAGCAGCTTTGGGGACAGGGTCTATGGCTACACCTTC; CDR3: CASSFGDRVYGYTF
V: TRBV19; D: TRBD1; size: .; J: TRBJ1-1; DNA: TGTGCCAGTAGTATCTCACAGGGGACTGAAGCTTTCTTT; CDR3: CASSISQGTEAFF
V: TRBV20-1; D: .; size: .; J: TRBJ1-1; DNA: TGCAGTGCTGGTCGGGTCACTGAAGCTTTCTTT; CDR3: CSAGRVTEAFF
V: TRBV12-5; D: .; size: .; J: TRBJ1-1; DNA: TGTGCTAGTGGTTTGGAAGGGGGCACTGAAGCTTTCTTT; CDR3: CASGLEGGTEAFF
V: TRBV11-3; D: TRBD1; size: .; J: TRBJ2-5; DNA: TGTGCCAGCAGCTTTGGGGACAGTGAAGAGACCCAGTACTTC; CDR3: CASSFGDSEETQYF
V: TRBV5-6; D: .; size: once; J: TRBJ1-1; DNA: TGTGCCAGCAGCCCAGAGTCCAGGACAACCAAATTGGGGCCTGAAGCTTTCTTT; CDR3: CASSPESRTTKLGPEAFF
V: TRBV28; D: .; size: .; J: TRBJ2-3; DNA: TGTGCCAGCAGCCCCGGGGGAGATACGCAGTATTTT; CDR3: CASSPGGDTQYF
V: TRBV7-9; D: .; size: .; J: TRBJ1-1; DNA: TGTGCCAGCAGCTTATTCGTACAGAACACTGAAGCTTTCTTT; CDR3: CASSLFVQNTEAFF
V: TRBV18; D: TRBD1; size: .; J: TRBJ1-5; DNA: TGTGCCAGCTCACAGGGACAGGGGAACATTATTGGTCAGCCCCAGCATTTT; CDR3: CASSQGQGNIIGQPQHF
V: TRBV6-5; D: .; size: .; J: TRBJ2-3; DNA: TGTGCCAGCAGTTACTCTCTAGCGTCAGATACGCAGTATTTT; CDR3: CASSYSLASDTQYF
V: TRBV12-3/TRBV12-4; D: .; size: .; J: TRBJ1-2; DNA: TGTGCCAGCAGTTCGAGGGCTGGCTACACCTTC; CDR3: CASSSRAGYTF
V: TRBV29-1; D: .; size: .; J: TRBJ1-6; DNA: TGCAGCGTCGTCACACAGGGACGAAATTCACCCCTCCACTTT; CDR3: CSVVTQGRNSPLHF
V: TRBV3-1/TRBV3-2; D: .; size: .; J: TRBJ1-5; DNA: TGTGCCAGCAGCGGGGGGGGCGGAAGCAATCAGCCCCAGCATTTT; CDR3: CASSGGGGSNQPQHF
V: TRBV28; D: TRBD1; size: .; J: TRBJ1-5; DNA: TGTGCCAGCTTGACAGGGAACAATCAGCCCCAGCATTTT; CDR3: CASLTGNNQPQHF
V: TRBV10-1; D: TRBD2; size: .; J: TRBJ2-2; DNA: TGCGCCAGCAGTGAGTCTCTAGCGGCGAACACCGGGGAGCTGTTTTTT; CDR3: CASSESLAANTGELFF
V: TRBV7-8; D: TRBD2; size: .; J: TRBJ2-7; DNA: TGTGCCAGCAGGCCGGGCGGGGGCTCCTACGAGCAGTACTTC; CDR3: CASRPGGGSYEQYF
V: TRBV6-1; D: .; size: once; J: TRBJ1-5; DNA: TGTGCCAGCAGTGACGGACCTGGCGGGTATAGCAATCAGCCCCAGCATTTT; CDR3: CASSDGPGGYSNQPQHF
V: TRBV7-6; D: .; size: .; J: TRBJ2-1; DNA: TGTGCCAGCAGCACTGGCTCCTACAATGAGCAGTTCTTC; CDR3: CASSTGSYNEQFF
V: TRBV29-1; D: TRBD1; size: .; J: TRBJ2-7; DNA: TGCAGCGTTGGGACAGGGGGAGCCTACGAGCAGTACTTC; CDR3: CSVGTGGAYEQYF
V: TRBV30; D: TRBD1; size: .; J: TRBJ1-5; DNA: TGTGCCTGGAGTGCAGGGACAGTTAATCAGCCCCAGCATTTT; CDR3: CAWSAGTVNQPQHF
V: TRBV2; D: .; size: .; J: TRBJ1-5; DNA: TGTGCCAGCGTTAACAGGGCTGGTCAGCCCCAGCATTTT; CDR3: CASVNRAGQPQHF
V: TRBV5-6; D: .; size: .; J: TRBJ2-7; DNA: TGTGCCAGCAGCGAGCATCTCCAGGGCACCTCCTACGAGCAGTACTTC; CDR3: CASSEHLQGTSYEQYF
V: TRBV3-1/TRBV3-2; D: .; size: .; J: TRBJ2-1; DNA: TGTGCCAGCAGCCAACTGATTCGAGGAGAGCAGTTCTTC; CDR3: CASSQLIRGEQFF
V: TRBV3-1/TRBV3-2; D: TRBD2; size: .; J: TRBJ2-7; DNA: TGTGCCAGCAGCCAAACGAGCGGGGGGGCCTACGAGCAGTACTTC; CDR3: CASSQTSGGAYEQYF
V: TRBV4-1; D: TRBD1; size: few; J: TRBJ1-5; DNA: TGCGCCAGCAGCCAAGAAGGAGGGACAGGGCGTAGTCAGCCCCAGCATTTT; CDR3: CASSQEGGTGRSQPQHF
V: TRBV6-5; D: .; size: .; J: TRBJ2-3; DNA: TGTGCCAGCAGTTATCCTAGTAGCAAAGATACGCAGTATTTT; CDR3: CASSYPSSKDTQYF
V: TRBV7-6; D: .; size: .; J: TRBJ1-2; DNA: TGTGCCAGCAGCCCCGCGGGCGGGGGCTATGGCTACACCTTC; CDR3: CASSPAGGGYGYTF
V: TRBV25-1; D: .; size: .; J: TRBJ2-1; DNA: TGTGCCAGCAGTGAATTAGGGCAGGGGGGACTTGAGCAGTTCTTC; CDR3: CASSELGQGGLEQFF
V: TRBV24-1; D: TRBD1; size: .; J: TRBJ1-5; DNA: TGTGCCACCAGTGATTTCCCGGGACAGCCAACCTATAGCAATCAGCCCCAGCATTTT; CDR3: CATSDFPGQPTYSNQPQHF
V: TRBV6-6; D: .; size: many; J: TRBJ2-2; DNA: TGTGCCAGCAGACAGTCCTCGAACACCGGGGAGCTGTTTTTT; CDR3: CASRQSSNTGELFF
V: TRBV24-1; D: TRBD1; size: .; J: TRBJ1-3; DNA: TGTGCCACCAGTGATTCCGGGACAGGGGGAAACACCATATATTTT; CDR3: CATSDSGTGGNTIYF
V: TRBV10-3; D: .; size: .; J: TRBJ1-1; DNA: TGTGCCATCAGTGAGTCAATTGGCAGCTCACTAGAAGCTTTCTTT; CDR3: CAISESIGSSLEAFF
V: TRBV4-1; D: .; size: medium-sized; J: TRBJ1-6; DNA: TGCGCCAGCAGCCAAGAAGAAAACAGGGAAGTAAGCGCTTCACCCCTCCACTTT; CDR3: CASSQEENREVSASPLHF
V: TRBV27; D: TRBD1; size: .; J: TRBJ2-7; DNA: TGTGCCACCACCCGACAGGGAAATGGCGAGCAGTACTTC; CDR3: CATTRQGNGEQYF
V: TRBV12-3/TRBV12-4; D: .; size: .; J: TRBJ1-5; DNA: TGTGCCAGCAGCCTACAGGATCAGCCCCAGCATTTT; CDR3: CASSLQDQPQHF
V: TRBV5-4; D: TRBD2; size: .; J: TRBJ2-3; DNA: TGTGCCAGCAGCAAGAGCGGGGCCACAGATACGCAGTATTTT; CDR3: CASSKSGATDTQYF
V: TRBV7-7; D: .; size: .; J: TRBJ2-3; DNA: TGTGCCAGCAGCTTAACTCCCACAGATACGCAGTATTTT; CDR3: CASSLTPTDTQYF
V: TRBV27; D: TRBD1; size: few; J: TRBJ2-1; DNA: TGTGCCAGCAGTTCCGTCAGGGGGCTAAACGAGCAGTTCTTC; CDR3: CASSSVRGLNEQFF
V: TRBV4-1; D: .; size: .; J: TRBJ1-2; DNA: TGCGCCAGCAGCCAAGACAGCTATGGCTACACCTTC; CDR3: CASSQDSYGYTF
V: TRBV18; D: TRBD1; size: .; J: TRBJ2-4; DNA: TGTGCCAGCTCACCCGGGACAGGGGGCAACATTCAGTACTTC; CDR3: CASSPGTGGNIQYF
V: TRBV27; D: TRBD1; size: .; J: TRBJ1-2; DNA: TGTGCCAGCAGGGACGGGACAGGGGGTGTCGTTGGCTACACCTTC; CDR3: CASRDGTGGVVGYTF